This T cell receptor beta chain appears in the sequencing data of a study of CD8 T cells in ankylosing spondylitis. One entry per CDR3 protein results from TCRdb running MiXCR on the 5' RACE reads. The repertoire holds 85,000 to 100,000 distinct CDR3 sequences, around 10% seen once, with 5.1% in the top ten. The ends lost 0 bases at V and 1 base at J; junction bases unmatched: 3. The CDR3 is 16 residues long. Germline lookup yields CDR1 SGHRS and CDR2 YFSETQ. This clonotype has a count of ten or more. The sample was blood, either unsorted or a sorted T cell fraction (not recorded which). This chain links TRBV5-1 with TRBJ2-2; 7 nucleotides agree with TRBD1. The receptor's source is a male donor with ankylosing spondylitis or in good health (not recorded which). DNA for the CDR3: TGCGCCAGCAGCTTGGGACAGGGACAGAACACCGGGGAGCTGTTTTTT. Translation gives CASSLGQGQNTGELFF.